Below, one TCR beta chain is given with its context. Germline V gene lookup returns CDR1 WNHNN and CDR2 SYGVQD (reference sequence). V lost 0 bases and J lost 3, with 5 bases in between. The CDR3 runs 14 residues. Some clones are missing from TCRdb's copy, which holds only in-frame ones; the method was immunoSEQ multiplex PCR. The table lists 90,000 to 150,000 clones, around 79% of them singletons. The entry originates in a study of blood T cell repertoires in COVID-19. The chain recombines TRBV10-1 with TRBJ2-2; D uncertain. This sequence originates from a middle-aged man with acute or convalescent COVID-19. The sequenced sample was peripheral blood. CDR3 amino acids: CASSESLDTGELFF. CDR3 coding DNA: TGCGCCAGCAGTGAGTCCCTTGACACCGGGGAGCTGTTTTTT.